A single sample gave rise to the 17 T cell receptor beta chains below, sequenced in a study of CD8 T cells in ankylosing spondylitis. One entry per CDR3 protein, called by TCRdb with MiXCR from the 5' RACE reads. The table has approximately 220,000 distinct CDR3 sequences, around a quarter seen once. The material sequenced was blood, either unsorted or a sorted T cell fraction (not recorded which). These receptors were obtained from a male donor with ankylosing spondylitis or in good health (not recorded which).

This clonotype was seen ten or more times. The chain has TRBV5-1 and TRBJ1-3; 7 bases are a match to TRBD1. J lost 0 bases, V lost 4 bases, and 4 bases had no gene match. Germline CDR1 and CDR2: SGHRS and YFSETQ. The length of the CDR3 is 15 residues. CDR3 bases: TGCGCCAGCAGCCAGGGACAGAGCTCTGGAAACACCATATATTTT. Translating it yields CASSQGQSSGNTIYF.

This clonotype was seen at least ten times. The CDR3 spells CASSQASLADYEQYF. The DNA of the CDR3 is TGCGCCAGCAGCCAAGCGTCACTAGCGGACTACGAGCAGTACTTC. The rearrangement uses TRBV5-1 and TRBJ2-7; 8 bases agree with TRBD2. The V segment lost 4 bases and the J segment 3 bases; nucleotides outside the gene matches: 9. CDR1 is SGHRS, CDR2 YFSETQ, per germline. There are 15 residues in the CDR3.

This clonotype occurred a few times. The chain combines TRBV20-1 with TRBJ1-6; D is possibly TRBD1 (6 bases). CDR1 is DFQATT and CDR2 is SNEGSKA in the germline V gene (reference sequence). The CDR3 sequence is 16 residues long. Between the trimmed V and J ends, which lost 1 base and 7 bases, there was a span of 17 bases. CDR3 amino acids: CSARAPRAGTNSPLHF. The CDR3 DNA sequence: TGCAGTGCTAGAGCTCCGAGAGCGGGGACAAATTCACCCCTCCACTTT.

This chain uses TRBV12-3 or TRBV12-4 with TRBJ2-5; a weak D match, TRBD1 (5 bases). Trimming took 5 bases from V and 4 from J, leaving 17 bases between them. The CDR3 has 15 amino acids. The CDR3 here is CASSPTGRRGETQYF. The CDR3, as DNA: TGTGCCAGCAGTCCGACCGGGCGTAGGGGAGAGACCCAGTACTTC.

This clonotype showed up just a few times. V usage is TRBV7-9 and J usage is TRBJ2-1; a weak D match, TRBD2 (5 bases). The CDR3 has 14 amino acids. Germline-derived CDR1 and CDR2 are SEHNR and FQNEAQ (reference sequence). V was shortened by 10 bases and J by 2 bases, with 15 bases between the two germline ends. CDR3: CATRDIGTYNEQFF. For the CDR3, the DNA is TGTGCCACTCGCGATATCGGGACCTACAATGAGCAGTTCTTC.

This clonotype has a count of ten or more. The chain is built from TRBV4-1 and TRBJ2-7; 7 bases align to TRBD1. This CDR3 is 15 amino acids long. The germline CDR1 and CDR2 sequences are MGHRA and YSYEKL. The V segment lost 3 bases and the J segment 8 bases; nucleotides outside the gene matches: 13. This chain's CDR3 is CASSQHTGTAPQQYF. In nucleotides, the CDR3 is TGCGCCAGCAGCCAGCACACCGGGACAGCCCCTCAGCAGTACTTC.

This clonotype was picked up many times. V gene TRBV12-3 or TRBV12-4 combines with J gene TRBJ2-2; D is uncertain. Trimming shortened V by 3 bases and J by 2 bases, and 4 bases separated the two germline ends. The CDR3 length is 13 residues. The CDR3 reads CASSFSNTGELFF. In DNA form, the CDR3 reads TGTGCCAGCAGTTTCAGCAACACCGGGGAGCTGTTTTTT.

CDR3 nucleotide sequence: TGTGCCAGCAGCCAGGGACAATCCTACGAGCAGTACTTC. The encoded protein is CASSQGQSYEQYF. V gene TRBV7-6 combines with J gene TRBJ2-7, with D tentatively TRBD1 (6 bases). Germline V lookup: CDR1 SGHVS, CDR2 FNYEAQ. The CDR3 spans 13 residues. V dropped 5 bases and J dropped 1 base, with 9 bases sitting between them.

The rearrangement links TRBV20-1 to TRBJ2-7; 7 positions match TRBD2. CDR3 length: 13 amino acids. J gave up 4 bases and V 3 bases, and 6 bases lay outside the gene matches. In germline, CDR1 is DFQATT, CDR2 SNEGSKA (reference sequence). The CDR3 loop is CSASRDYQYEQYF. The DNA for the CDR3 is TGCAGTGCTAGCCGGGACTATCAGTACGAGCAGTACTTC.

This clonotype was seen ten or more times. V gene TRBV20-1 combines with J gene TRBJ2-5, with D maybe TRBD1 (5 bases). Germline V CDR1 and CDR2: DFQATT, SNEGSKA (reference sequence). Trimming stripped 1 base from V and 4 bases from J, with 10 bases between. This CDR3 is built from 13 residues. In nucleotides, the CDR3 is TGCAGTGCTAGAGGGGCAGGGATAGAGACCCAGTACTTC. Translation: CSARGAGIETQYF.

The J gene is TRBJ1-5, the V gene TRBV20-1, with 10 bases fitting TRBD1. Trimming took 6 bases from V and 0 from J; bases not matched to a gene: 5. Germline lookup yields CDR1 DFQATT and CDR2 SNEGSKA (reference sequence). The CDR3 extends over 15 amino acids. The CDR3 region is CSAGTGAYSNQPQHF. In nucleotides, the CDR3 is TGCAGTGCCGGGACAGGGGCCTATAGCAATCAGCCCCAGCATTTT.

This clonotype was found once. This chain joins TRBV5-1 and TRBJ2-2; the D is unclear. This CDR3 spans 13 amino acids. V lost 5 bases, J lost 4 bases, and 9 bases lay in between. CDR1 is SGHRS, CDR2 YFSETQ, per germline. The CDR3 DNA sequence: TGCGCCAGCAGAATGTCGGGCACCGGGGAGCTGTTTTTT. Encoded protein: CASRMSGTGELFF. The whole variable domain, remainder taken from reference TRBV5-1 and TRBJ2-2, is KAGVTQTPRYLIKTRGQQVTLSCSPISGHRSVSWYQQTPGQGLQFLFEYFSETQRNKGNFPGRFSGRQFSNSRSEMNVSTLELGDSALYLCASRMSGTGELFFGEGSRLTVL.

CDR3 in amino acids: CASRASGANTGELFF. The CDR3 DNA is TGTGCCAGCCGTGCTAGCGGAGCGAACACCGGGGAGCTGTTTTTT. The chain is built from TRBV27 and TRBJ2-2; 7 positions match TRBD2. Trimming removed 8 bases from V and 0 bases from J; junction bases left unmatched: 6. The CDR3 runs to 15 residues. Germline loops: CDR1 MNHEY, CDR2 SMNVEV (reference sequence).

This clonotype came up many times. J is TRBJ1-5 and V is TRBV12-3 or TRBV12-4, with D perhaps matching TRBD1 (5 bases). V dropped 5 bases and J dropped 5 bases, with 13 bases sitting between them. This CDR3 contains 14 residues. Here the CDR3 DNA reads TGTGCCAGCAGTCGACTCTCCAGGGATCAGCCCCAGCATTTT. Its translation: CASSRLSRDQPQHF.

The V gene is TRBV20-1, the J gene TRBJ1-1; a possible D gene is TRBD1 (6 bases). Germline V gene sequence: CDR1 DFQATT, CDR2 SNEGSKA (reference sequence). The CDR3 is 13 amino acids. The V gene lost 3 bases and the J gene lost 1 base, with 9 bases spanning the gap. In DNA, the CDR3 is TGCAGTGCTAGGGCAGGGGCGAACACTGAAGCTTTCTTT. It specifies CSARAGANTEAFF.

This clonotype was counted at least ten times. V gene TRBV11-2 combines with J gene TRBJ1-1, with D possibly TRBD1 on 5 matching bases. The V end lost 5 bases, the J end lost 1 base, and 14 bases lay between the germline ends. CDR1 SGHAT and CDR2 FQNNGV come from the germline V gene. The CDR3 extends over 15 amino acids. CDR3 in DNA: TGTGCCAGCAGCCGTGGGGCAGTGAGGAACACTGAAGCTTTCTTT. It translates to CASSRGAVRNTEAFF.

The chain is built from TRBV5-1 and TRBJ2-7; 11 bases map to TRBD1. This CDR3 has 15 amino acids. The V gene's germline CDR1 is SGHRS and CDR2 YFSETQ. Trimming took 4 bases from V and 7 from J; bases not matched to a gene: 10. In nucleotides, the CDR3 is TGCGCCAGCAGCCCGACCGGGACAGGGGGAGCGGAGCAGTACTTC. Amino acids: CASSPTGTGGAEQYF. The full variable domain, completed using reference TRBV5-1 and TRBJ2-7, is KAGVTQTPRYLIKTRGQQVTLSCSPISGHRSVSWYQQTPGQGLQFLFEYFSETQRNKGNFPGRFSGRQFSNSRSEMNVSTLELGDSALYLCASSPTGTGGAEQYFGPGTRLTVT.